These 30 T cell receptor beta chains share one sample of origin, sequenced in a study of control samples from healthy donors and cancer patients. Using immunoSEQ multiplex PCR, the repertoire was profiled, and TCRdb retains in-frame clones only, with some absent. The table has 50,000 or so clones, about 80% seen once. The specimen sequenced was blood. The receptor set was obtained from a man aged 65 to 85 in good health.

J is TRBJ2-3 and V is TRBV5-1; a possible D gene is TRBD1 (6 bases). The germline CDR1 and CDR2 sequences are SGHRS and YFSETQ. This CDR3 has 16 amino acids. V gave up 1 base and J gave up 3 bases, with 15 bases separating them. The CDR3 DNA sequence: TGCGCCAGCAGCTTGATCAAACAGGGTGGGACAGATACGCAGTATTTT. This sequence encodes CASSLIKQGGTDTQYF.

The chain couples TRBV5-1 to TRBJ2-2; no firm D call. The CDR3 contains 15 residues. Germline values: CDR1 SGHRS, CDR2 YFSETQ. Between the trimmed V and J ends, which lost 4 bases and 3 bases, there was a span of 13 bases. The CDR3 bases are TGCGCCAGCAGCCCCCTTAGGGCGGACACCGGGGAGCTGTTTTTT. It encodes CASSPLRADTGELFF.

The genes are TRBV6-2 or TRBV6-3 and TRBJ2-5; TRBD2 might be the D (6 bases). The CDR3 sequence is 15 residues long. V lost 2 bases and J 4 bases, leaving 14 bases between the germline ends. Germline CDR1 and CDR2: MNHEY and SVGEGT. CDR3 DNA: TGTGCCAGCAGTTACGGGGGTGTCGGGGGAGAGACCCAGTACTTC. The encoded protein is CASSYGGVGGETQYF.

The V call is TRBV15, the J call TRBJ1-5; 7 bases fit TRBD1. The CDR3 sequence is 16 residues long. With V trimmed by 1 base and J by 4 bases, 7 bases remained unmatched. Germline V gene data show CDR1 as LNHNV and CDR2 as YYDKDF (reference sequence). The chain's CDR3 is CATSRAAQGSNQPQHF. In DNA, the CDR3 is TGTGCCACCAGCAGAGCGGCACAGGGGTCGAATCAGCCCCAGCATTTT.

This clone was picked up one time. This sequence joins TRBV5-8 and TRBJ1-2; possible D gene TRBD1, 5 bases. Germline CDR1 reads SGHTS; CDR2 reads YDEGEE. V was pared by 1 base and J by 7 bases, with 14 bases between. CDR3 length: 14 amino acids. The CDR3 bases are TGTGCCAGCAGCTTGTTCCGGGGCACGGGTGGCTACACCTTC. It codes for CASSLFRGTGGYTF.

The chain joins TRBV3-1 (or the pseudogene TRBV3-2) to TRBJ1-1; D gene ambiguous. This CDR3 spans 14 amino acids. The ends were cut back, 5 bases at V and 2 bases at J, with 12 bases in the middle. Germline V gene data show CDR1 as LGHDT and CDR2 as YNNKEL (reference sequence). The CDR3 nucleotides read TGTGCCAGCAGCACCCATGGCCTCAACACTGAAGCTTTCTTT. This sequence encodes CASSTHGLNTEAFF.

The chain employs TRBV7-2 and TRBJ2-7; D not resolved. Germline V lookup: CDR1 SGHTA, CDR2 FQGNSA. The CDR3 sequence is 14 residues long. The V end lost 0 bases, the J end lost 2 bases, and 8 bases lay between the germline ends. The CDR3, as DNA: TGTGCCAGCAGCTTAGCGGCAGCGACCTACGAGCAGTACTTC. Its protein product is CASSLAAATYEQYF.

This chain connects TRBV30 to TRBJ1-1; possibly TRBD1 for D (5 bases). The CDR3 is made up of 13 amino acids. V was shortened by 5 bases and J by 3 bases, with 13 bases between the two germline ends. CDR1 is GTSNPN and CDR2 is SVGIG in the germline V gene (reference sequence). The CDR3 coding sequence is TGTGCCTGGGGTGGGGCAGGCGACACTGAAGCTTTCTTT. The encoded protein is CAWGGAGDTEAFF.

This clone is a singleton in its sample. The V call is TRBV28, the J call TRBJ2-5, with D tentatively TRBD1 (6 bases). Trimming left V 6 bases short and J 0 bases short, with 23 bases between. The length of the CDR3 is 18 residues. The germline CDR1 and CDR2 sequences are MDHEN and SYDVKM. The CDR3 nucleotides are TGTGCCAGCAGCATACAGGGCGCGTTTAAAAAGTACCAAGAGACCCAGTACTTC. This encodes CASSIQGAFKKYQETQYF.

The CDR3 spells CASSRTGAPREQYF. CDR3 nucleotide sequence: TGCGCCAGCAGCAGGACAGGGGCGCCGAGGGAGCAGTACTTC. The chain combines TRBV5-1 with TRBJ2-7; 9 positions agree with TRBD1. The CDR3 loop spans 14 amino acids. Looked up from germline, CDR1 is SGHRS and CDR2 is YFSETQ. Trimming removed 4 bases from V and 7 bases from J; junction bases left unmatched: 9.

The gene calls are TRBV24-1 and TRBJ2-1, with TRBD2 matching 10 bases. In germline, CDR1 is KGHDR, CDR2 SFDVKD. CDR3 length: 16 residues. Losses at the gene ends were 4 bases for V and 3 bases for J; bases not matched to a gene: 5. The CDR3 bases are TGTGCCACCAGTGACCAAACTAGCGGGATCTACAATGAGCAGTTCTTC. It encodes CATSDQTSGIYNEQFF.

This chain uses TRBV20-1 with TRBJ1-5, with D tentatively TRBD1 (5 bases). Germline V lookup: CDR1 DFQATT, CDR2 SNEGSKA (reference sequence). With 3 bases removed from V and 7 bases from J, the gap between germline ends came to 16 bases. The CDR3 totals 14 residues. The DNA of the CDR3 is TGCAGTGCTAGTCCCCTCTCCGGGGGGCAGCCCCAGCATTTT. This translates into CSASPLSGGQPQHF.

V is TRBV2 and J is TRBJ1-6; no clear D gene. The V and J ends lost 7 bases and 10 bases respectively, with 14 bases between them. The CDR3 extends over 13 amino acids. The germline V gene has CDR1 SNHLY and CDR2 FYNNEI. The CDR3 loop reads CASTREGRSPLHF. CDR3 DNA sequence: TGTGCCAGCACGCGGGAAGGGCGATCACCCCTCCACTTT.

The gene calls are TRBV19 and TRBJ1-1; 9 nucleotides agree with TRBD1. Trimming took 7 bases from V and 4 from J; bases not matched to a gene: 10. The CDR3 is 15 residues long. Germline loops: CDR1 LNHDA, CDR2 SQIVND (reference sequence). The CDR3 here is CASTMGTGRLTEAFF. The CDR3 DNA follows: TGTGCCAGTACCATGGGGACAGGGAGGCTCACTGAAGCTTTCTTT.

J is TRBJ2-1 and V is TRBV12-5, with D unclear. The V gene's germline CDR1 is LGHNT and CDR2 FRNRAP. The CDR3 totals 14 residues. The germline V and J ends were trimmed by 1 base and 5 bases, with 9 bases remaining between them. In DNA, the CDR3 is TGTGCTAGTGGTTTGGGGATAACGAACAATGAGCAGTTCTTC. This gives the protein CASGLGITNNEQFF.

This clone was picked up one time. The CDR3 sequence: CASNGGGGYGYTF. CDR3 in DNA: TGTGCCAGTAACGGAGGGGGCGGCTATGGCTACACCTTC. This chain uses TRBV19 with TRBJ1-2; 7 positions match TRBD1. V trimming: 7 bases; J trimming: 4 bases; junction bases outside the gene matches: 6. Per the germline V gene, CDR1 is LNHDA and CDR2 is SQIVND (reference sequence). CDR3 length: 13 amino acids.

DNA for the CDR3: TGTGCCAGCAGCTCAACAGGGGATTCACCCCTCCACTTT. As protein: CASSSTGDSPLHF. J is TRBJ1-6 and V is TRBV7-9; 7 nucleotides agree with TRBD1. Germline V gene sequence: CDR1 SEHNR, CDR2 FQNEAQ (reference sequence). The CDR3 is 13 amino acids. The V and J ends lost 4 bases and 8 bases, in that order; junction bases with no gene match: 2.

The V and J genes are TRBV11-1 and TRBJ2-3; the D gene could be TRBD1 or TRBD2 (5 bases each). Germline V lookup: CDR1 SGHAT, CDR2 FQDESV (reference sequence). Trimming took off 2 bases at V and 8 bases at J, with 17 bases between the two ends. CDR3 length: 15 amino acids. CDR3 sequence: CASSLYSNWDGTQYF. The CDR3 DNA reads TGTGCCAGCAGCTTATATAGCAATTGGGACGGTACGCAGTATTTT.

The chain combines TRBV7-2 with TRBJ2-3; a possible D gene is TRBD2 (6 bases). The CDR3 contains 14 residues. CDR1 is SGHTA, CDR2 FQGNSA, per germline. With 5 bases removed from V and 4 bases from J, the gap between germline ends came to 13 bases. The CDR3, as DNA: TGTGCCAGCAGCCGCAGCGGGCCCGCAGATACGCAGTATTTT. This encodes CASSRSGPADTQYF.

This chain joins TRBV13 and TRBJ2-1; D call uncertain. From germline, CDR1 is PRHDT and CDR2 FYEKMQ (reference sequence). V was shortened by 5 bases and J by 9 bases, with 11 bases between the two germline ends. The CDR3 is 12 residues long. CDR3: CASSPDSPEQFF. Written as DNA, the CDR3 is TGTGCCAGCAGCCCAGATTCCCCTGAGCAGTTCTTC.

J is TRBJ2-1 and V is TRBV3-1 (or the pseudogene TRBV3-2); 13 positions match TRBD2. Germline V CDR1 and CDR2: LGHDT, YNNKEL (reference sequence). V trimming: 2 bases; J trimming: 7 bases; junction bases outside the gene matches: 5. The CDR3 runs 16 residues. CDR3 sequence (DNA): TGTGCCAGCAGCCAACTAGGGACTAGCGGGAAAAATGAGCAGTTCTTC. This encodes CASSQLGTSGKNEQFF.

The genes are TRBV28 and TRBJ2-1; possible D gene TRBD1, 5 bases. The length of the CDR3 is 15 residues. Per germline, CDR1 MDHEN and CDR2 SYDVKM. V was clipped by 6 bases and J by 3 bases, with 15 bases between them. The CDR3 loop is CASRGQGRNYNEQFF. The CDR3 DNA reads TGTGCCAGCAGGGGGCAGGGAAGAAACTACAATGAGCAGTTCTTC.

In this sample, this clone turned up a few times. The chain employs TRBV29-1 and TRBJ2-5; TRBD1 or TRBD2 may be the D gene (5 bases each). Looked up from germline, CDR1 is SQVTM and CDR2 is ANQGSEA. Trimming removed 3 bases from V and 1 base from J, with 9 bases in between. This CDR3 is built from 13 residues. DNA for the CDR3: TGCAGCGTTGATAGGGGACCCCAAGAGACCCAGTACTTC. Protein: CSVDRGPQETQYF.

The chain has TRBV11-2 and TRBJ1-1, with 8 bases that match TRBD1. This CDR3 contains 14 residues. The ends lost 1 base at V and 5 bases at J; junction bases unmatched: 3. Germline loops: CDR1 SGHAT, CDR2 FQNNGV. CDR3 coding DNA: TGTGCCAGCAGCTTAGCCAGGGGGCGAACTGAAGCTTTCTTT. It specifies CASSLARGRTEAFF.

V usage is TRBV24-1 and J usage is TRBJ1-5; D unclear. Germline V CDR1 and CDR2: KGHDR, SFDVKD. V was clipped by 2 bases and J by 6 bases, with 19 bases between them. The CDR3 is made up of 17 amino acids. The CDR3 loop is CATSDSRRAATGQPQHF. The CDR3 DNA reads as TGTGCCACCAGTGATTCTCGCCGGGCAGCGACGGGTCAGCCCCAGCATTTT.

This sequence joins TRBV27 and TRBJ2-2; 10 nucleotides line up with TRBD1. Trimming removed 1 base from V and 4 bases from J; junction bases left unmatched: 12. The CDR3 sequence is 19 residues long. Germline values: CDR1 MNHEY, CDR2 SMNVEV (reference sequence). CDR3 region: CASSLWAAPGQGFTGELFF. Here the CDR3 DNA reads TGTGCCAGCAGTTTATGGGCTGCTCCGGGACAGGGGTTCACCGGGGAGCTGTTTTTT.

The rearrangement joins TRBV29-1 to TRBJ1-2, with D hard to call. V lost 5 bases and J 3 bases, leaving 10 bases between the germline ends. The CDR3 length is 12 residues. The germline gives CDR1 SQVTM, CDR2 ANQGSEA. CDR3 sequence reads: CSVSGRDYGYTF. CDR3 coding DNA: TGCAGCGTTTCCGGACGGGACTATGGCTACACCTTC.

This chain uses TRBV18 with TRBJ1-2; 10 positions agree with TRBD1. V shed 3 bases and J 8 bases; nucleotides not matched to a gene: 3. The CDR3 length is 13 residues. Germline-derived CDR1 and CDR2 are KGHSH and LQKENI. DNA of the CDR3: TGTGCCAGCTCACCGGGGACAGGGGAAGGCTACACCTTC. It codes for CASSPGTGEGYTF.

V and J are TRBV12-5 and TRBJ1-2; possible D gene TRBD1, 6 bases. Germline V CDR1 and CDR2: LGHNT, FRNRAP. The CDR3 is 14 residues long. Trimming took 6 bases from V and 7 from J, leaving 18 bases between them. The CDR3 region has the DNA TGTGCTAGTGGCCTCGACAGGCTCCTTGCTGGCTACACCTTC. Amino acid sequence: CASGLDRLLAGYTF.

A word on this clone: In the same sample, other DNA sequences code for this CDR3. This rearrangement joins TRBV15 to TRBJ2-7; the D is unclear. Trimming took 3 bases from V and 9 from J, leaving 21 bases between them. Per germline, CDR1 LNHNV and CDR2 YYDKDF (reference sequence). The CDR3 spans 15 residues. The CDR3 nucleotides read TGTGCCACCAGCAGGGATGCAACCTCCAGCAACGCGCAGTACTTC. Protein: CATSRDATSSNAQYF.